This passage covers 27 T cell receptor beta chains from one sample sequenced in a study of CD8 T cells in ankylosing spondylitis. In TCRdb, the 5' RACE reads were re-called with MiXCR into one record per CDR3 protein. The table shows approximately 200,000 distinct CDR3 sequences, with 10% to 15% occurring only once. Input material: blood, either unsorted or a sorted T cell fraction (not recorded which). The source of these receptors is a female donor with ankylosing spondylitis or in good health (not recorded which).

In nucleotides, the CDR3 is TGTGCCTGGAAAGGCCAGGGGGTTTACAATGAGCAGTTCTTC. Protein sequence: CAWKGQGVYNEQFF. The rearrangement uses TRBV30 and TRBJ2-1; 7 nucleotides agree with TRBD1. Germline lookup yields CDR1 GTSNPN and CDR2 SVGIG (reference sequence). Trimming at V came to 4 bases and at J to 4 bases, leaving 7 bases not matched to a gene. This CDR3 comprises 14 residues.

This clonotype was counted ten times or more. This sequence joins TRBV12-3 or TRBV12-4 and TRBJ2-1; TRBD2 agrees at 11 bases. This CDR3 has 17 amino acids. The ends lost 3 bases at V and 3 bases at J; junction bases unmatched: 7. The CDR3 DNA follows: TGTGCCAGCAGTTTGTCACTAGCGGGGGCCAGCTACAATGAGCAGTTCTTC. As protein: CASSLSLAGASYNEQFF.

Turning to this clonotype: Being one base from a much bigger clone, this may be a read error. This sequence joins TRBV28 and TRBJ2-5, with D possibly matching TRBD2 (5 bases). Germline CDR1 is MDHEN and CDR2 is SYDVKM. The CDR3 loop spans 13 amino acids. The CDR3 DNA reads as TGTGCCGGCAGCCGAGGGCGGGAAGAGACCCAGTACTTC. Protein sequence: CAGSRGREETQYF. Together with reference TRBV28 and TRBJ2-5, the CDR3 gives the full variable domain: DVKVTQSSRYLVKRTGEKVFLECVQDMDHENMFWYRQDPGLGLRLIYFSYDVKMKEKGDIPEGYSVSREKKERFSLILESASTNQTSMYLCAGSRGREETQYFGPGTRLLVL.

This clonotype has only a few counts. This chain connects TRBV3-1 to TRBJ1-1; possible D gene TRBD1, 6 bases. This CDR3 is built from 13 residues. V was trimmed by 4 bases and J by 9 bases, leaving 15 bases between them. Germline-derived CDR1 and CDR2 are LGHDT and YNNKEL (reference sequence). In DNA, the CDR3 is TGTGCCAGCAGCCTAGGGCAGGGGAGGAAAGCTTTCTTT. Residues: CASSLGQGRKAFF.

V is TRBV18 and J is TRBJ2-1, with D unresolved. The germline V gene has CDR1 KGHSH and CDR2 LQKENI. The CDR3 sequence is 16 residues long. V lost 3 bases and J lost 2, with 14 bases in between. The CDR3 reads CASSPGTAFTYNEQFF. The CDR3 DNA follows: TGTGCCAGCTCACCGGGAACAGCGTTCACCTACAATGAGCAGTTCTTC.

This clonotype was seen at least ten times. The V call is TRBV28, the J call TRBJ2-5, with 7 bases identical to TRBD1. There are 14 residues in the CDR3. With 2 bases clipped from V and 5 bases from J, the junction kept 5 bases outside the gene matches. CDR1 and CDR2 (germline): MDHEN, SYDVKM. The CDR3 loop reads CASSLPGTAETQYF. The CDR3 DNA is TGTGCCAGCAGTTTACCGGGGACAGCGGAGACCCAGTACTTC.

The rearrangement links TRBV7-2 to TRBJ2-7; unclear D gene. Trimming left V 4 bases short and J 0 bases short, with 7 bases between. The germline V gene has CDR1 SGHTA and CDR2 FQGNSA. CDR3 length: 13 amino acids. The CDR3 DNA sequence: TGTGCCAGCAGCTATCAGGACTCCTACGAGCAGTACTTC. Translated: CASSYQDSYEQYF.

This clonotype was observed many times. The gene calls are TRBV5-1 and TRBJ1-1; D unresolved. V was shortened by 2 bases and J by 4 bases, with 18 bases between the two germline ends. This CDR3 is built from 16 residues. Germline-derived CDR1 and CDR2 are SGHRS and YFSETQ. The CDR3 here is CASSFITSVRVTEAFF. The CDR3 DNA reads as TGCGCCAGCAGCTTCATAACGTCCGTAAGGGTCACTGAAGCTTTCTTT.

There are many counts of this clonotype. The chain links TRBV10-3 to TRBJ1-1; TRBD1 matches 7 bases. There are 13 residues in the CDR3. Trimming at V came to 6 bases and at J to 4 bases, leaving 5 bases not matched to a gene. The germline gives CDR1 ENHRY, CDR2 SYGVKD. CDR3 bases: TGTGCCATCAGAGACAGGGAAGGCACTGAAGCTTTCTTT. It codes for CAIRDREGTEAFF.

This clonotype was found many times. This chain joins TRBV12-5 and TRBJ2-2; D gene uncertain. This CDR3 has 12 residues. Germline assignment: CDR1 LGHNT and CDR2 FRNRAP. V gave up 5 bases and J gave up 9 bases, with 10 bases separating them. The CDR3 region has the DNA TGTGCTAGTGGTCCCGGTGGCCGGGAGCTGTTTTTT. Its translation is CASGPGGRELFF.

At least ten counts were recorded for this clonotype. The V call is TRBV29-1, the J call TRBJ1-1, with TRBD1 matching 7 bases. In germline, CDR1 is SQVTM, CDR2 ANQGSEA. The CDR3 contains 13 residues. With V trimmed by 6 bases and J by 0 bases, 4 bases remained unmatched. In DNA, the CDR3 is TGCAGCGTCCCGGGACAGATGAACACTGAAGCTTTCTTT. It codes for CSVPGQMNTEAFF.

The J gene is TRBJ2-1, the V gene TRBV5-5, with TRBD2 as a possible D gene (6 bases). The CDR3 totals 16 residues. Trimming pared 3 bases from V and 1 base from J, leaving 14 bases between. CDR1 SGHKS and CDR2 YYEKEE come from the germline V gene (reference sequence). The CDR3 DNA is TGTGCCAGCAGCTCCCCCAGACTAGGATCCTACAATGAGCAGTTCTTC. It is translated as CASSSPRLGSYNEQFF.

Worth noting for this clonotype: A much more abundant neighbour one base away suggests this may be a read error. This chain joins TRBV11-2 and TRBJ2-7; D may be TRBD2 (6 bases). CDR1 SGHAT and CDR2 FQNNGV come from the germline V gene. V was pared by 5 bases and J by 5 bases, with 19 bases between. The CDR3 consists of 15 residues. CDR3: CASSPGELPIDEQYF. In DNA form, the CDR3 reads TGTGCCAGCAGCCCGGGGGAGCTGCCTATCGACGAGCAGTACTTC.

The V call is TRBV5-1, the J call TRBJ2-2; D gene unclear. CDR3 length: 14 residues. Trimming took 4 bases from V and 10 from J, leaving 17 bases between them. CDR1 and CDR2 (germline): SGHRS, YFSETQ. The CDR3: CASSPHTSLEELFF. The CDR3 nucleotides read TGCGCCAGCAGCCCTCACACTTCTTTAGAGGAGCTGTTTTTT.

On this clonotype itself: This may arise from a read error, as a much more abundant clone is one base away. V usage is TRBV20-1 and J usage is TRBJ1-1; the D gene is possibly TRBD1 (5 bases). CDR1 DFQATT and CDR2 SNEGSKA come from the germline V gene (reference sequence). V was pared by 1 base and J by 6 bases, with 18 bases between. This CDR3 region has 15 residues. The CDR3 sequence is CSARGWGVFNAEAFF. The DNA of the CDR3 is TGCAGTGCTAGAGGGTGGGGGGTTTTTAACGCTGAAGCTTTCTTT.

This clonotype was picked up many times. This chain connects TRBV6-1 to TRBJ2-2; 10 bases match TRBD1. This CDR3 contains 14 residues. Germline V gene sequence: CDR1 MNHNS, CDR2 SASEGT. J lost 5 bases, V lost 7 bases, and 4 bases had no gene match. CDR3 DNA: TGTGCCAGCATCGACAGGGGGCGGACCGGGGAGCTGTTTTTT. It specifies CASIDRGRTGELFF.

This chain joins TRBV5-4 and TRBJ2-1; 7 positions match TRBD2. V lost 0 bases, J lost 7 bases, and 7 bases stayed unmatched. The germline V gene encodes CDR1 SGHNT and CDR2 YYREEE (reference sequence). The CDR3 has 15 amino acids. CDR3 sequence (DNA): TGTGCCAGCAGCTTGGCCCAGCGGGAAAGAAATGAGCAGTTCTTC. This encodes CASSLAQRERNEQFF.

This clonotype turned up a few times. This chain links TRBV7-8 with TRBJ2-3, with 11 bases that match TRBD2. Trimming at V came to 5 bases and at J to 5 bases, leaving 9 bases not matched to a gene. The CDR3 length is 16 residues. Per the germline V gene, CDR1 is SGHVS and CDR2 is FQNEAQ. The CDR3 region has the DNA TGTGCCAGCAGCGTACTAGCGGGGGTGGTGGGAGATACGCAGTATTTT. It codes for CASSVLAGVVGDTQYF.

This clonotype was found a few times. This chain joins TRBV20-1 and TRBJ2-7; TRBD2 matches 10 bases. The junction had 7 bases not matched to a gene; V was cut back by 3 bases and J by 2 bases. Germline values: CDR1 DFQATT, CDR2 SNEGSKA (reference sequence). This CDR3 is built from 15 residues. The CDR3 is CSARIAGGRTYEQYF. As DNA, the CDR3 is TGCAGTGCTAGGATAGCGGGAGGTCGTACCTACGAGCAGTACTTC.

This clonotype has just a few counts. The chain recombines TRBV6-2 or TRBV6-3 with TRBJ2-1; 9 bases are shared with TRBD2. The V and J ends lost 3 bases and 8 bases, in that order; junction bases with no gene match: 5. CDR1 is MNHEY and CDR2 is SVGEGT in the germline V gene. The CDR3 runs 14 residues. CDR3 region: CASSYEAGGYEQFF. CDR3 in DNA: TGTGCCAGCAGTTATGAAGCGGGAGGCTATGAGCAGTTCTTC.

V is TRBV24-1 and J is TRBJ2-1, with D possibly matching TRBD2 (6 bases). CDR1 and CDR2 from the germline V gene are KGHDR and SFDVKD. Deletions cut 4 bases from V and 6 bases from J, with 12 bases between. This CDR3 has 14 amino acids. The CDR3, as DNA: TGTGCCACCAGTGACCCGGGACTGGGCAATGAGCAGTTCTTC. Protein: CATSDPGLGNEQFF.

The V call is TRBV20-1, the J call TRBJ2-7; the D is unclear. The germline V and J ends were trimmed by 3 bases and 4 bases, with 13 bases remaining between them. CDR1 and CDR2 from the germline V gene are DFQATT and SNEGSKA (reference sequence). CDR3 size: 13 residues. Written as DNA, the CDR3 is TGCAGTGCTAGTCAGGCGGCTCCATACGAGCAGTACTTC. It specifies CSASQAAPYEQYF.

This clonotype has only a few counts. V is TRBV18 and J is TRBJ2-7, with 7 bases fitting TRBD1. Germline V gene data show CDR1 as KGHSH and CDR2 as LQKENI. V gave up 6 bases and J gave up 5 bases; unmatched junction bases: 7. The CDR3 spans 13 residues. CDR3 in DNA: TGTGCCAGCTCCACCAGACAGGGAGACGAGCAGTACTTC. Amino acids: CASSTRQGDEQYF. Variable domain in full (rest from reference TRBV18 and TRBJ2-7): NAGVMQNPRHLVRRRGQEARLRCSPMKGHSHVYWYRQLPEEGLKFMVYLQKENIIDESGMPKERFSAEFPKEGPSILRIQQVVRGDSAAYFCASSTRQGDEQYFGPGTRLTVT.

J is TRBJ2-7 and V is TRBV5-1, with D possibly TRBD2 on 6 matching bases. The CDR3 has 13 residues. V dropped 2 bases and J dropped 5 bases, with 11 bases sitting between them. Looked up from germline, CDR1 is SGHRS and CDR2 is YFSETQ. DNA for the CDR3: TGCGCCAGCAGCTTCGGGGGAGACCACGAGCAGTACTTC. Protein product: CASSFGGDHEQYF.

This clonotype has at least ten counts. CDR3 coding DNA: TGTGCCAGCAGCGGGGGACAGCTTCAAGGAGTCCCCCTCCACTTT. Translating gives CASSGGQLQGVPLHF. The genes are TRBV9 and TRBJ1-6, with 7 bases that match TRBD1. Germline assignment: CDR1 SGDLS and CDR2 YYNGEE. V was pared by 3 bases and J by 13 bases, with 13 bases of the junction left unmatched. CDR3 length equals 15 residues.

Concerning this clonotype itself: It may be a read error: a sequence one base away is much more abundant. The V gene is TRBV12-3 or TRBV12-4, the J gene TRBJ2-5; D is ambiguous. This CDR3 has 11 amino acids. The CDR3 protein is CAPASQETQYF. In nucleotides, the CDR3 is TGTGCTCCGGCCTCACAAGAGACCCAGTACTTC.

V and J are TRBV5-4 and TRBJ2-7; D is unresolved. The CDR3 spans 12 residues. CDR1 is SGHNT, CDR2 YYREEE, per germline (reference sequence). The V gene lost 0 bases and the J gene lost 5 bases, with 6 bases spanning the gap. CDR3 coding DNA: TGTGCCAGCAGCTTGGGCGTCCACGAGCAGTACTTC. Its translation is CASSLGVHEQYF.